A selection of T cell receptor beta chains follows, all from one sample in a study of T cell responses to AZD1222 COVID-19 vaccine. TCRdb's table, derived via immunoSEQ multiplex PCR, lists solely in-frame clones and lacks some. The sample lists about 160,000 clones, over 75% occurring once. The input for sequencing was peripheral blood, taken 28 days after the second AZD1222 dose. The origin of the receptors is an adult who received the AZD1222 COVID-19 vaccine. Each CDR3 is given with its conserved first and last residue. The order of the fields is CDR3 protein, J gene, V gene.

CASSEQAGGQETQYF,TRBJ2-5,TRBV2
CSVTRGLASYEQYF,TRBJ2-7,TRBV29-1
CASNPTGRTYEQYF,TRBJ2-7,TRBV6-5
CAGSLYGNTIYF,TRBJ1-3,TRBV2
CASSLTQPSNTEAFF,TRBJ1-1,TRBV7-9
CASTKRHPHQPQHF,TRBJ1-5,TRBV21-1
CAIWGGLAGRAGANVLTF,TRBJ2-6,TRBV10-3
CASSFLTGSQPQHF,TRBJ1-5,TRBV27
CASGLTVAGVGTGELFF,TRBJ2-2,TRBV12-5
CASSPFGAIETQYF,TRBJ2-5,TRBV3-1/TRBV3-2
CASSPPGQGVHTEAFF,TRBJ1-1,TRBV7-9
CATSILGTDEKLFF,TRBJ1-4,TRBV15
CASSELGRYTEAFF,TRBJ1-1,TRBV2
CASSLGRWRGGEAFF,TRBJ1-1,TRBV5-1
CATSESGGTSGLYNEQFF,TRBJ2-1,TRBV24-1
CASSSSTTPTGELFF,TRBJ2-2,TRBV5-4
CAAGGGETQYF,TRBJ2-5,TRBV7-9
CASTFRRTDNTEAFF,TRBJ1-1,TRBV6-5
CASSDVGAWVEQYF,TRBJ2-7,TRBV6-1
CASSYASTDTQYF,TRBJ2-3,TRBV6-5
CASSQQRGPYEQYF,TRBJ2-7,TRBV5-7
CASSPRTGDGEQYF,TRBJ2-7,TRBV2
CASSRQARTEAFF,TRBJ1-1,TRBV19
CASSSGQGSYGYTF,TRBJ1-2,TRBV7-2
CASSQDPGQMNTEAFF,TRBJ1-1,TRBV4-2
CASSLRERGYGYTF,TRBJ1-2,TRBV6-5